These 17 T cell receptor beta chains originate from one sample sequenced in a study of graft-versus-host responses after intestinal transplantation (TCRdb year 2021). In light of the paper, this sample's time point label describes: cells obtained before transplantation from donor or recipient. Their recognized antigens are unknown. Library construction relied on the immunoSEQ multiplex PCR assay. This is the immuneACCESS table as TCRdb keeps it, with only in-frame sequences that have V and J called. A part of the clones is gone; compared with another copy, unresolved V genes explain less than half, and the rest is unexplained. This sample comprises approximately 82,000 clones, 91% of them detected only once. Jointly, the top ten make up roughly 0.1% of the sample. The input for sequencing was unstimulated CD4+ T cells sorted from spleen or lymph node cells, taken before intestinal transplant. These receptor sequences come from a human donor who received an intestinal transplant.

The sample holds one count of this clone. The V call is TRBV27, the J call TRBJ1-1; tentative D call: TRBD1 (6 bases). CDR1 MNHEY and CDR2 SMNVEV come from the germline V gene (reference sequence). The germline V and J ends were trimmed by 6 bases and 0 bases, with 11 bases remaining between them. This CDR3 has 14 amino acids. CDR3 bases: TGTGCCAGCAGCCGCGGACAGTTGAACACTGAAGCTTTCTTT. Translating it yields CASSRGQLNTEAFF.

The chain combines TRBV18 with TRBJ1-2, with a tentative D call TRBD1 (6 bases). There are 14 residues in the CDR3. Germline-derived CDR1 and CDR2 are KGHSH and LQKENI. Trimming stripped 3 bases from V and 4 bases from J, with 12 bases between. The CDR3 nucleotides read TGTGCCAGCTCACCCAGGGGAGGGGGCTATGGCTACACCTTC. It encodes CASSPRGGGYGYTF.

This CDR3 reads CASKGGLNTEAFF. In DNA form, the CDR3 reads TGTGCCAGCAAGGGGGGGCTGAACACTGAAGCTTTCTTT. J is TRBJ1-1 and V is TRBV6-1; tentative D call: TRBD1 (6 bases). Deletions cut 7 bases from V and 0 bases from J, with 9 bases between. Germline V gene sequence: CDR1 MNHNS, CDR2 SASEGT. This CDR3 is 13 amino acids long.

This sequence joins TRBV25-1 and TRBJ2-7; D remains unclear. This CDR3 is 13 amino acids long. From germline, CDR1 is MGHDK and CDR2 SYGVNS. The V end was cut by 4 bases, the J end by 6 bases, with 13 bases between. The DNA of the CDR3 is TGTGCCAGCAGTGGGCCGATACCAAGCGAGCAGTACTTC. Protein: CASSGPIPSEQYF.

This chain links TRBV30 with TRBJ2-7; possible D gene TRBD2, 5 bases. The V end lost 3 bases, the J end lost 2 bases, and 23 bases lay between the germline ends. Germline V gene lookup returns CDR1 GTSNPN and CDR2 SVGIG (reference sequence). The CDR3 contains 17 residues. CDR3 amino acids: CAWSGVAVRPRPYEQYF. DNA for the CDR3: TGTGCCTGGAGCGGGGTAGCAGTCAGGCCCCGACCCTACGAGCAGTACTTC.

This chain links TRBV30 with TRBJ2-7, with D unclear. CDR1 is GTSNPN, CDR2 SVGIG, per germline (reference sequence). The germline V and J ends were trimmed by 2 bases and 6 bases, with 20 bases remaining between them. This CDR3 contains 15 residues. DNA for the CDR3: TGTGCCTGGAGTCCACCCAGGTCCCGCGTTGTCGAGCAGTACTTC. Translation: CAWSPPRSRVVEQYF.

The V call is TRBV2, the J call TRBJ2-3; the match to TRBD1 covers 7 bases. Germline loops: CDR1 SNHLY, CDR2 FYNNEI. The junction had 6 bases not matched to a gene; V was cut back by 5 bases and J by 1 base. The CDR3 length is 15 residues. The DNA of the CDR3 is TGTGCCAGCAGTATCCGACAGGGTGGCACAGATACGCAGTATTTT. Its protein product is CASSIRQGGTDTQYF.

V is TRBV5-1 and J is TRBJ1-4; D gene unclear. Trimming shortened V by 2 bases and J by 10 bases, and 15 bases separated the two germline ends. The CDR3 spans 14 residues. CDR1 is SGHRS and CDR2 is YFSETQ in the germline V gene. The CDR3 nucleotides are TGCGCCAGCAGCTTCCAAGCATTACCCGGAAAACTGTTTTTT. It yields the protein CASSFQALPGKLFF.

Worth noting for this clone: Additional DNA sequences in this sample encode the identical CDR3. This CDR3 reads CASSPTGNPSYEQYF. In nucleotides, the CDR3 is TGTGCCAGCTCACCGACAGGGAATCCCTCCTACGAGCAGTACTTC. The chain uses TRBV18 and TRBJ2-7, with 7 bases aligning to TRBD1. CDR1 and CDR2 (germline): KGHSH, LQKENI. Trimming took 3 bases from V and 0 from J; bases not matched to a gene: 5. This CDR3 has 15 residues.

The genes are TRBV19 and TRBJ1-5, with D possibly matching TRBD1 (5 bases). Germline V gene data show CDR1 as LNHDA and CDR2 as SQIVND (reference sequence). V was trimmed by 3 bases and J by 1 base, leaving 13 bases between them. CDR3 size: 16 residues. CDR3 DNA sequence: TGTGCCAGTAGTATGGGCCAGGGAAGGAGCAATCAGCCCCAGCATTTT. Its protein product is CASSMGQGRSNQPQHF.

This chain joins TRBV10-1 and TRBJ1-1; perhaps TRBD1 as D (5 bases). Trimming left V 2 bases short and J 10 bases short, with 8 bases between. This CDR3 is 11 amino acids long. Germline V gives CDR1 WNHNN, CDR2 SYGVQD (reference sequence). In nucleotides, the CDR3 is TGCGCCAGCAGTGAGAGGGGTCGAGCTTTCTTT. It codes for CASSERGRAFF.

This rearrangement joins TRBV11-3 to TRBJ1-2; possibly TRBD1 for D (5 bases). The germline V gene has CDR1 SGHNT and CDR2 YENEEA. V dropped 3 bases and J dropped 6 bases, with 14 bases sitting between them. This CDR3 region has 14 residues. In DNA form, the CDR3 reads TGTGCCAGCAGCTTGGCAAGGGGTTGGGATGGCTACACCTTC. This gives the protein CASSLARGWDGYTF.

The chain uses TRBV30 and TRBJ2-7; TRBD2 might be the D (6 bases). Trimming shortened V by 2 bases and J by 1 base, and 12 bases separated the two germline ends. The CDR3 consists of 14 residues. Germline V gene lookup returns CDR1 GTSNPN and CDR2 SVGIG (reference sequence). The CDR3, as DNA: TGTGCCTGGAGTAGGGACGGACTATCCTACGAGCAGTACTTC. Translation gives CAWSRDGLSYEQYF.

The rearrangement uses TRBV5-1 and TRBJ1-2; D remains ambiguous. The CDR3 covers 14 residues. CDR1 SGHRS and CDR2 YFSETQ come from the germline V gene. The germline V and J ends were trimmed by 4 bases and 6 bases, with 16 bases remaining between them. The CDR3 DNA sequence: TGCGCCAGCAGCCCGGTAAATCGGGTAGATGGCTACACCTTC. Amino acid sequence: CASSPVNRVDGYTF.

The chain couples TRBV9 to TRBJ1-1, with a weak D call TRBD1 (5 bases). The V and J ends lost 3 bases and 0 bases respectively, with 9 bases between them. The CDR3 is 14 residues long. The germline CDR1 and CDR2 sequences are SGDLS and YYNGEE. DNA of the CDR3: TGTGCCAGCAGCGGACAGATTATGAACACTGAAGCTTTCTTT. It specifies CASSGQIMNTEAFF.

As to this clone: At one end, the junction sequence differs from germline, possibly due to a read error. The chain couples TRBV5-1 to TRBJ1-2, with 7 bases aligning to TRBD1. Germline assignment: CDR1 SGHRS and CDR2 YFSETQ. The CDR3 is 13 amino acids. In DNA, the CDR3 is TGCGCCAGCACCTTGGGACAGCACTATGGCTACACCTTC. Its translation: CASTLGQHYGYTF.

The V and J genes are TRBV11-1 and TRBJ2-5; D not resolved. Trimming left V 2 bases short and J 5 bases short, with 12 bases between. Germline V gene lookup returns CDR1 SGHAT and CDR2 FQDESV (reference sequence). The CDR3 totals 14 residues. CDR3 region: CASSLRLRVETQYF. CDR3 nucleotide sequence: TGTGCCAGCAGCTTAAGGCTACGGGTCGAGACCCAGTACTTC.